Listed below are T cell receptor beta chains from one sample, sequenced in a study of human T cells and chemical hapten exposure. From the RACE reads, TCRdb called clonotypes with MiXCR, one entry per CDR3 protein. Among tens of thousands of distinct CDR3 sequences, roughly 10% were seen once, and the ten largest hold about 1.4%. Sequencing was performed on whole blood, taken in connection with sensitization to the hapten diphenylcyclopropenone (DPC). The source of these receptors is a man aged 18 to 29 with alopecia areata. Some clones in this sample may be carry-over from other donors' samples. CDR3s include the opening cysteine and the closing phenylalanine or tryptophan. Each record gives: J gene, D gene, V gene, clone size, CDR3 protein, CDR3 DNA. The D gene is left open where the match is weak. Not every row has a clone size; where given, it reads once, few, many or a size class.

J: TRBJ1-4; D: NA; V: TRBV6-5; size: many; CDR3: CASSPYGRSNEKLFF; DNA: TGTGCCAGCAGTCCTTATGGGCGATCTAATGAAAAACTGTTTTTT
J: TRBJ2-7; D: NA; V: TRBV29-1; size: many; CDR3: CSVHQGYEQYF; DNA: TGCAGCGTCCATCAGGGCTACGAGCAGTACTTC
J: TRBJ2-4; D: NA; V: TRBV7-2; size: few; CDR3: CASSKGGTTINIQYF; DNA: TGTGCCAGCAGTAAAGGAGGGACGACTATAAACATTCAGTACTTC
J: TRBJ2-1; D: NA; V: TRBV20-1; size: NA; CDR3: CSARDPGQYRVF; DNA: TGCAGTGCTAGAGACCCTGGACAGTATAGGGTCTTC
J: TRBJ1-2; D: TRBD1; V: TRBV12-3/TRBV12-4; size: many; CDR3: CASRTTTGVDGYTF; DNA: TGTGCCAGCAGAACTACGACAGGGGTTGATGGCTACACCTTC
J: TRBJ2-1; D: TRBD2; V: TRBV4-3; size: many; CDR3: CASSQDSGGGGKQFF; DNA: TGCGCCAGCAGCCAAGATTCTGGCGGGGGGGGTAAGCAGTTCTTC
J: TRBJ2-2; D: TRBD1; V: TRBV2; size: NA; CDR3: CASSETGRSTGELFF; DNA: TGTGCCAGCAGTGAGACAGGGCGGAGTACCGGGGAGCTGTTTTTT
J: TRBJ2-5; D: NA; V: TRBV7-9; size: few; CDR3: CASSSDPQETQYF; DNA: TGTGCCAGCAGCTCCGACCCACAAGAGACCCAGTACTTC
J: TRBJ2-2; D: NA; V: TRBV10-2; size: NA; CDR3: CASTVGVAGELFF; DNA: TGCGCCAGCACCGTGGGGGTCGCCGGGGAGCTGTTTTTT
J: TRBJ2-1; D: NA; V: TRBV29-1; size: NA; CDR3: CSVVGNNEQFF; DNA: TGCAGCGTTGTGGGCAACAATGAGCAGTTCTTC
J: TRBJ2-3; D: NA; V: TRBV11-2; size: few; CDR3: CASSGTGKGTDTQYF; DNA: TGTGCCAGCAGCGGAACAGGGAAAGGCACAGATACGCAGTATTTT
J: TRBJ1-2; D: NA; V: TRBV29-1; size: many; CDR3: CSVVPDENYGYTF; DNA: TGCAGCGTTGTACCGGACGAAAACTATGGCTACACCTTC
J: TRBJ2-3; D: TRBD2; V: TRBV3-1; size: NA; CDR3: CASSRRGGPTDTQYF; DNA: TGTGCCAGCAGCCGGCGGGGGGGCCCCACAGATACGCAGTATTTT
J: TRBJ1-6; D: NA; V: TRBV2; size: few; CDR3: CASRQGRSSPLHF; DNA: TGTGCCAGCAGACAGGGTAGGAGTTCACCCCTCCACTTT
J: TRBJ1-5; D: NA; V: TRBV6-1; size: many; CDR3: CASSAPGLINQPQHF; DNA: TGTGCCAGCAGTGCACCGGGACTGATCAATCAGCCCCAGCATTTT
J: TRBJ1-1; D: NA; V: TRBV6-1; size: few; CDR3: CASSEGSVARFEAFF; DNA: TGTGCCAGCAGTGAAGGTTCAGTCGCGCGTTTCGAAGCTTTCTTT
J: TRBJ2-2; D: NA; V: TRBV9; size: many; CDR3: CASSVSLKGMNTGELFF; DNA: TGTGCCAGCAGCGTTTCTCTTAAGGGAATGAACACCGGGGAGCTGTTTTTT
J: TRBJ1-2; D: NA; V: TRBV29-1; size: few; CDR3: CSVVGTPNYGYTF; DNA: TGCAGCGTTGTTGGGACACCTAACTATGGCTACACCTTC
J: TRBJ1-1; D: NA; V: TRBV29-1; size: many; CDR3: CSVIVGTEAFF; DNA: TGCAGCGTGATAGTGGGGACTGAAGCTTTCTTT
J: TRBJ1-1; D: NA; V: TRBV7-9; size: many; CDR3: CASSLVLATEAFF; DNA: TGTGCCAGCAGCTTAGTGTTAGCCACTGAAGCTTTCTTT
J: TRBJ1-6; D: NA; V: TRBV7-9; size: many; CDR3: CASSLVGSSYNSPLHF; DNA: TGTGCCAGCAGCTTGGTCGGAAGCTCCTATAATTCACCCCTCCACTTT
J: TRBJ2-3; D: NA; V: TRBV7-9; size: NA; CDR3: CASSLDVMKNTQYF; DNA: TGTGCCAGCAGCTTAGATGTGATGAAAAATACGCAGTATTTT
J: TRBJ1-1; D: NA; V: TRBV9; size: NA; CDR3: CANSPTANTEAFF; DNA: TGTGCCAACAGCCCGACAGCTAACACTGAAGCTTTCTTT
J: TRBJ1-5; D: TRBD1; V: TRBV3-1; size: many; CDR3: CASSQADRGLNQPQHF; DNA: TGTGCCAGCAGCCAAGCGGACAGGGGGCTCAATCAGCCCCAGCATTTT
J: TRBJ2-7; D: TRBD1; V: TRBV20-1; size: few; CDR3: CSARSSDSQGTGTYEQYF; DNA: TGCAGTGCTAGAAGCTCCGATAGCCAAGGGACAGGGACATACGAGCAGTACTTC
J: TRBJ2-6; D: NA; V: TRBV11-1; size: NA; CDR3: CASSLGGLWANVLTF; DNA: TGTGCCAGCAGCTTAGGGGGGCTCTGGGCCAACGTCCTGACTTTC
J: TRBJ2-7; D: TRBD1; V: TRBV11-2; size: NA; CDR3: CASSPVKGQGAYEQYF; DNA: TGTGCCAGCAGCCCGGTAAAGGGACAGGGGGCGTACGAGCAGTACTTC
J: TRBJ2-4; D: NA; V: TRBV4-3; size: NA; CDR3: CASSQARLKAKNIQYF; DNA: TGCGCCAGCAGCCAGGCAAGACTCAAAGCCAAAAACATTCAGTACTTC
J: TRBJ1-5; D: NA; V: TRBV6-1; size: NA; CDR3: CASSESGMRDSNQPQHF; DNA: TGTGCCAGCAGTGAGTCGGGGATGAGGGATAGCAATCAGCCCCAGCATTTT
J: TRBJ1-1; D: TRBD1; V: TRBV3-1; size: NA; CDR3: CASSPTRDRDEAFF; DNA: TGTGCCAGCAGCCCCACAAGGGACAGGGATGAAGCTTTCTTT
J: TRBJ2-7; D: TRBD1; V: TRBV4-2; size: many; CDR3: CASSQSRQGANEQYF; DNA: TGTGCCAGCAGCCAATCCCGACAGGGGGCTAACGAGCAGTACTTC
J: TRBJ2-4; D: TRBD2; V: TRBV20-1; size: many; CDR3: CSARDHRDGGAENIQYF; DNA: TGCAGTGCTAGAGATCATCGGGACGGGGGGGCTGAAAACATTCAGTACTTC
J: TRBJ2-1; D: TRBD1; V: TRBV11-3; size: many; CDR3: CASSRSWGTGEYNEQFF; DNA: TGTGCCAGCAGCCGGTCTTGGGGGACAGGCGAATACAATGAGCAGTTCTTC
J: TRBJ1-2; D: NA; V: TRBV6-5; size: few; CDR3: CASSYAGIAYGYTF; DNA: TGTGCCAGCAGTTATGCGGGAATAGCCTATGGCTACACCTTC
J: TRBJ1-1; D: NA; V: TRBV29-1; size: NA; CDR3: CSVMQGMNTEAFF; DNA: TGCAGCGTGATGCAGGGTATGAACACTGAAGCTTTCTTT
J: TRBJ1-1; D: NA; V: TRBV29-1; size: NA; CDR3: CSPVRFTEAFF; DNA: TGCAGCCCCGTGAGGTTCACTGAAGCTTTCTTT
J: TRBJ2-3; D: NA; V: TRBV7-3; size: NA; CDR3: CASNPTGQLGTDTQYF; DNA: TGTGCCAGCAACCCCACTGGCCAACTCGGCACAGATACGCAGTATTTT
J: TRBJ2-1; D: NA; V: TRBV7-9; size: NA; CDR3: CASSLASIGDRSQFF; DNA: TGTGCCAGCAGCTTAGCGTCGATAGGGGATCGTTCACAGTTCTTC
J: TRBJ1-1; D: NA; V: TRBV19; size: NA; CDR3: CASSIRRSNTEAFF; DNA: TGTGCCAGTAGTATACGACGGTCGAACACTGAAGCTTTCTTT
J: TRBJ1-3; D: NA; V: TRBV7-3; size: medium-sized; CDR3: CASSSRQDSGNTIYF; DNA: TGTGCCAGCAGCTCCCGACAGGACTCTGGAAACACCATATATTTT
J: TRBJ1-6; D: NA; V: TRBV4-3; size: many; CDR3: CASSQDGGRNGSPLHF; DNA: TGCGCCAGCAGCCAAGATGGGGGGCGAAACGGTTCACCCCTCCACTTT
J: TRBJ2-5; D: NA; V: TRBV7-2; size: few; CDR3: CASTLEINFQEIQYF; DNA: TGTGCCAGCACCCTGGAGATTAACTTCCAAGAGATCCAGTACTTC
J: TRBJ2-3; D: NA; V: TRBV29-1; size: NA; CDR3: CSVDPGPRTDTQYF; DNA: TGCAGCGTTGACCCAGGACCTCGCACAGATACGCAGTATTTT
J: TRBJ1-2; D: NA; V: TRBV28; size: few; CDR3: CASSLSSDYGYTF; DNA: TGTGCCAGCAGTTTATCATCCGACTATGGCTACACCTTC
J: TRBJ1-1; D: NA; V: TRBV7-3; size: many; CDR3: CASSLTRDTEAFF; DNA: TGTGCCAGCAGCTTAACCAGGGACACTGAAGCTTTCTTT
J: TRBJ2-1; D: TRBD1; V: TRBV7-2; size: NA; CDR3: CASRPGTDNEQFF; DNA: TGTGCCAGCCGACCCGGGACAGACAATGAGCAGTTCTTC
J: TRBJ1-2; D: NA; V: TRBV12-3/TRBV12-4; size: NA; CDR3: CAGSPPGRSYGYTF; DNA: TGTGCCGGCAGTCCCCCGGGACGGAGCTATGGCTACACCTTC
J: TRBJ2-7; D: NA; V: TRBV7-2; size: NA; CDR3: CASSLEARSYEQYF; DNA: TGTGCCAGCAGCTTAGAGGCTAGGTCCTACGAGCAGTACTTC
J: TRBJ2-2; D: NA; V: TRBV2; size: NA; CDR3: CASEEWGDTGELFF; DNA: TGTGCCAGCGAGGAATGGGGAGACACCGGGGAGCTGTTTTTT
J: TRBJ1-6; D: NA; V: TRBV11-2; size: many; CDR3: CASSPPVRIRNNSPLHF; DNA: TGTGCCAGCAGCCCCCCGGTGCGAATTCGGAATAATTCACCCCTCCACTTT
J: TRBJ2-7; D: NA; V: TRBV3-1; size: many; CDR3: CASSASRQGGENYEQYF; DNA: TGTGCCAGCAGCGCTTCCCGGCAGGGGGGGGAAAACTACGAGCAGTACTTC
J: TRBJ2-7; D: NA; V: TRBV9; size: NA; CDR3: CASSVSGQEAYEQYF; DNA: TGTGCCAGCAGCGTATCGGGGCAGGAAGCCTACGAGCAGTACTTC
J: TRBJ2-2; D: NA; V: TRBV9; size: many; CDR3: CASSVAARGTGELFF; DNA: TGTGCCAGCAGCGTAGCTGCGAGGGGCACCGGGGAGCTGTTTTTT
J: TRBJ2-4; D: NA; V: TRBV11-2; size: few; CDR3: CASSLDPVPLAKNIQYF; DNA: TGTGCCAGCAGCTTAGATCCAGTACCACTAGCCAAAAACATTCAGTACTTC
J: TRBJ2-3; D: NA; V: TRBV11-2; size: many; CDR3: CASSLNRGSTQYF; DNA: TGTGCCAGCAGCTTAAATCGCGGCTCTACGCAGTATTTT
J: TRBJ2-7; D: NA; V: TRBV7-2; size: many; CDR3: CASSFDRTSYEQYF; DNA: TGTGCCAGCAGCTTCGACAGAACCTCCTACGAGCAGTACTTC
J: TRBJ2-2; D: NA; V: TRBV9; size: NA; CDR3: CASSLPTAGNTGELFF; DNA: TGTGCCAGCAGCCTCCCGACAGCGGGGAACACCGGGGAGCTGTTTTTT
J: TRBJ1-5; D: NA; V: TRBV25-1; size: few; CDR3: CASSGGSNQPQHF; DNA: TGTGCCAGCAGTGGTGGTTCCAATCAGCCCCAGCATTTT
J: TRBJ2-4; D: NA; V: TRBV7-2; size: many; CDR3: CASSLPQGLKNIQYF; DNA: TGTGCCAGCAGCTTACCACAGGGTCTCAAAAACATTCAGTACTTC